This TCR beta chain was sequenced in a study of blood T cells in healthy people across ages. The germline V gene has CDR1 MDHEN and CDR2 SYDVKM. The CDR3 extends over 16 amino acids. V lost 6 bases, J lost 0 bases, and 11 bases stayed unmatched. Sample-barcoded 5' priming and a J-beta primer mix drove a second PCR of about 7 to 12 cycles. From the 5' RACE reads, TCRdb called clonotypes with MiXCR, one entry per CDR3 protein. The sample holds over 1,500,000 distinct CDR3 sequences, around half seen once. Sample donors were healthy Caucasian individuals that came from Russia, aged 6 to 90. This clonotype was obtained from a woman in her thirties or forties in good health. Sequencing input: blood. The chain employs TRBV28 and TRBJ2-7; TRBD1 matches at 7 bases. In nucleotides, the CDR3 is TGTGCCAGCAGCCCGATCGGACAGGACAGCTCCTACGAGCAGTACTTC. Translation gives CASSPIGQDSSYEQYF.